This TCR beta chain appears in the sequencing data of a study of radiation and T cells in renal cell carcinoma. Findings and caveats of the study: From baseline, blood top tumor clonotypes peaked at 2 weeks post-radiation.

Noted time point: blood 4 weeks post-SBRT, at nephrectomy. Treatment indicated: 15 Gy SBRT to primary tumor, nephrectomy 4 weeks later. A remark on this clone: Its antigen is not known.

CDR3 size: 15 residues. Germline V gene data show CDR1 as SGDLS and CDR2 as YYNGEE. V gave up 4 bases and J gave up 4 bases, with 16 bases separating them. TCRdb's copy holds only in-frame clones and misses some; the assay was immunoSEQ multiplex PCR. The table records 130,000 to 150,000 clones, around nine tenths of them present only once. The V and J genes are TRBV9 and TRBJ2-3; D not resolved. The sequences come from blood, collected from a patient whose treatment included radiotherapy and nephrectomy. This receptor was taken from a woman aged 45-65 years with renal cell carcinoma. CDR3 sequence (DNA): TGTGCCAGCAGCCCTAATGGTGGACCCCCAGATACGCAGTATTTT. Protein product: CASSPNGGPPDTQYF.